This is a list of T cell receptor beta chains from one sample in a study of shared clonotypes between healthy human individuals. Repertoires were generated with immunoSEQ multiplex PCR, while TCRdb's copy carries only in-frame clones and drops some. This sample has 2 million to 2.5 million clones; about 94% occur once, and the top ten carry less than 0.15%. Sequenced input: naive CD4+ T cells sorted from blood. The receptors come from a man aged 18 to 30 in good health. The CDR3 runs from the conserved cysteine through the conserved F or W. A D gene is named only where the DNA matches it firmly. A clone size is listed for some rows: how often the clone was seen (once, few, many), or a class if it is expanded.

J gene | V gene | D gene | clone size | CDR3 protein | CDR3 DNA
TRBJ1-4 | TRBV5-1 | . | . | CASSLGARKNEKLFF | TGCGCCAGCAGCTTGGGGGCCAGGAAAAATGAAAAACTGTTTTTT
TRBJ2-7 | TRBV2 | . | . | CASKASSSSYEQYF | TGTGCCAGCAAAGCCAGCTCAAGCTCCTACGAGCAGTACTTC
TRBJ2-5 | TRBV9 | . | . | CASSLGGLQETQYF | TGTGCCAGCAGCCTGGGGGGACTCCAAGAGACCCAGTACTTC
TRBJ2-7 | TRBV5-1 | . | . | CASSPGQNSYEQYF | TGCGCCAGCAGCCCGGGTCAGAACTCCTACGAGCAGTACTTC
TRBJ2-1 | TRBV18 | TRBD1 | . | CASSPRTGANNEQFF | TGTGCCAGCTCACCTAGGACAGGGGCCAACAATGAGCAGTTCTTC
TRBJ2-5 | TRBV7-2 | TRBD2 | . | CASSFSGGSIIETQYF | TGTGCCAGCAGCTTTAGTGGCGGGAGTATCATAGAGACCCAGTACTTC
TRBJ1-5 | TRBV5-6 | . | . | CASSFVGVGQPQHF | TGTGCCAGCAGTTTCGTCGGGGTAGGTCAGCCCCAGCATTTT
TRBJ2-1 | TRBV2 | TRBD2 | . | CASTGTSGRAGGEQFF | TGTGCCAGCACAGGGACTAGCGGGAGGGCCGGGGGTGAGCAGTTCTTC
TRBJ2-2 | TRBV18 | . | . | CASSPSRTNTGELFF | TGTGCCAGCTCACCTAGCAGGACGAACACCGGGGAGCTGTTTTTT
TRBJ1-1 | TRBV18 | . | . | CASSPPFDTEAFF | TGTGCCAGCTCACCACCCTTCGACACTGAAGCTTTCTTT
TRBJ2-5 | TRBV6-1 | . | . | CASSLTVETQYF | TGTGCCAGCAGTTTGACCGTGGAGACCCAGTACTTC
TRBJ2-5 | TRBV5-4 | . | . | CASSLGVRATQETQYF | TGTGCCAGCAGCTTGGGAGTGCGCGCCACCCAAGAGACCCAGTACTTC
TRBJ2-2 | TRBV19 | . | . | CASSIRTWTGNGRVMFF | TGTGCCAGTAGTATCCGTACCTGGACAGGGAACGGGAGGGTGATGTTTTTT
TRBJ1-2 | TRBV27 | . | . | CASSLVGGNYGYTF | TGTGCCAGCAGTTTGGTCGGCGGAAACTATGGCTACACCTTC
TRBJ2-3 | TRBV7-9 | . | . | CASSESRGLAMDTQYF | TGTGCCAGCAGCGAATCCAGGGGCCTGGCTATGGATACGCAGTATTTT
TRBJ2-3 | TRBV30 | . | . | CAWSTATDTQYF | TGTGCCTGGAGTACGGCCACAGATACGCAGTATTTT
TRBJ1-6 | TRBV5-6 | . | few | CASSEGRGSPLHF | TGTGCCAGCAGCGAGGGACGGGGTTCACCCCTCCACTTT
TRBJ1-6 | TRBV9 | . | few | CASSGGAGGDSPLHF | TGTGCCAGCAGCGGGGGCGCTGGGGGGGATTCACCCCTCCACTTT
TRBJ1-6 | TRBV28 | TRBD1 | . | CASRGQGNSPLHF | TGTGCCAGCCGGGGACAGGGGAATTCACCCCTCCACTTT
TRBJ1-1 | TRBV2 | . | . | CASRDSLQRAFF | TGTGCCAGCAGGGACTCCCTGCAAAGGGCTTTCTTT
TRBJ2-5 | TRBV30 | . | . | CAWADRAETQYF | TGTGCCTGGGCTGACAGAGCAGAGACCCAGTACTTC
TRBJ1-4 | TRBV5-1 | . | . | CASSLRRANEKLFF | TGCGCCAGCAGCTTGAGGCGGGCTAATGAAAAACTGTTTTTT
TRBJ2-6 | TRBV5-1 | . | once | CASREVSGANVLTF | TGCGCCAGCAGGGAGGTCTCTGGGGCCAACGTCCTGACTTTC
TRBJ2-7 | TRBV28 | TRBD1 | . | CASSLQSGTGTYEQYF | TGTGCCAGCAGTCTCCAATCCGGGACAGGGACCTACGAGCAGTACTTC
TRBJ1-2 | TRBV18 | TRBD1 | . | CASSPTSAGTGSFYGYTF | TGTGCCAGCTCACCCACCAGCGCCGGGACAGGGTCGTTCTATGGCTACACCTTC
TRBJ1-1 | TRBV6-5 | . | . | CASSYGGRTEAFF | TGTGCCAGCAGTTACGGAGGGCGTACTGAAGCTTTCTTT
TRBJ1-6 | TRBV2 | . | . | CASSGRGVGYDSPLHF | TGTGCCAGCAGTGGGAGGGGGGTAGGTTACGATTCACCCCTCCACTTT